These 23 T cell receptor beta chains originate from one sample sequenced in a study of identical twins. One entry per CDR3 protein results from TCRdb running MiXCR on the 5' RACE reads. Seen here are 450,000 to 600,000 distinct CDR3 sequences, 20% to 25% observed once, and the top ten hold approximately 0.52%. This same sample was also taken into another study, of yellow fever vaccine responses in identical twins.

The sequenced sample was CD4+ T cells sorted from blood. The receptors shown here come from a woman in her late teens or twenties in good health.

The CDR3 protein is CASKDRGVGSTDTQYF. The CDR3 coding sequence is TGTGCCAGTAAAGATCGGGGGGTTGGTAGCACAGATACGCAGTATTTT. This rearrangement joins TRBV19 to TRBJ2-3; 7 bases agree with TRBD2. Looked up from germline, CDR1 is LNHDA and CDR2 is SQIVND (reference sequence). The CDR3 length is 16 residues. The junction had 10 bases not matched to a gene; V was cut back by 7 bases and J by 0 bases.

This chain connects TRBV6-5 to TRBJ1-6, with D perhaps matching TRBD1 (6 bases). Germline loops: CDR1 MNHEY, CDR2 SVGAGI. Trimming stripped 0 bases from V and 9 bases from J, with 12 bases between. The CDR3 sequence is 15 residues long. The CDR3 is CASSYSGAFSSPLHF. CDR3 coding DNA: TGTGCCAGCAGTTACTCGGGGGCCTTTTCTTCACCCCTCCACTTT.

The chain recombines TRBV19 with TRBJ2-5; tentatively, D is TRBD1 (5 bases). Trimming stripped 4 bases from V and 9 bases from J, with 12 bases between. The CDR3 extends over 12 amino acids. Germline CDR1 LNHDA, CDR2 SQIVND (reference sequence). The CDR3 is CASSRGPAAQYF. CDR3 DNA: TGTGCCAGTAGTAGGGGCCCGGCGGCCCAGTACTTC.

This clonotype appeared a few times. The chain has TRBV15 and TRBJ2-1; 10 positions agree with TRBD2. Per germline, CDR1 LNHNV and CDR2 YYDKDF (reference sequence). With V trimmed by 0 bases and J by 9 bases, 8 bases remained unmatched. This CDR3 region has 16 residues. CDR3 bases: TGTGCCACCAGCAGAGAAAGGCTAGCGGGAGCTAGTGAGCAGTTCTTC. Its protein product is CATSRERLAGASEQFF.

In its sample, this clonotype was seen a few times. V and J are TRBV29-1 and TRBJ1-1; D is possibly TRBD1 (6 bases). Per germline, CDR1 SQVTM and CDR2 ANQGSEA. V was cut by 6 bases and J by 4 bases, with 15 bases left in between. CDR3 length: 13 amino acids. The CDR3 reads CSVGPGVGTEAFF. The DNA of the CDR3 is TGCAGCGTGGGCCCAGGGGTGGGCACTGAAGCTTTCTTT. The variable domain in full, with the rest retrieved from reference TRBV29-1 and TRBJ1-1, is SAVISQKPSRDICQRGTSLTIQCQVDSQVTMMFWYRQQPGQSLTLIATANQGSEATYESGFVIDKFPISRPNLTFSTLTVSNMSPEDSSIYLCSVGPGVGTEAFFGQGTRLTVV.

This clonotype appeared a few times. This rearrangement joins TRBV12-3 or TRBV12-4 to TRBJ2-2; TRBD1 agrees at 12 bases. CDR3 size: 18 residues. Trimming at V came to 5 bases and at J to 1 base, leaving 8 bases not matched to a gene. Written as DNA, the CDR3 is TGTGCCAGCAGTCCCCGGGACAGGGGGCGCCTGAACACCGGGGAGCTGTTTTTT. Its translation: CASSPRDRGRLNTGELFF.

This clonotype was seen a few times. The chain joins TRBV12-3 or TRBV12-4 to TRBJ1-2, with D perhaps TRBD1 (5 bases). Trimming took 4 bases from V and 4 from J, leaving 16 bases between them. The CDR3 sequence is 15 residues long. The CDR3 DNA reads as TGTGCCAGCAGTTCAAGACAGCGGAGGGTCTATGGCTACACCTTC. The encoded protein is CASSSRQRRVYGYTF.

This clonotype appeared a few times. This chain uses TRBV19 with TRBJ2-1; the match to TRBD2 covers 13 bases. Per the germline V gene, CDR1 is LNHDA and CDR2 is SQIVND (reference sequence). This CDR3 is 17 amino acids long. The V gene end was trimmed by 3 bases and the J gene end by 7 bases; junction bases not matched to a gene: 9. CDR3 sequence (DNA): TGTGCCAGTAGTATTTCTGTGGGACTAGCGGGGAGGAATGAGCAGTTCTTC. Translating gives CASSISVGLAGRNEQFF.

This chain joins TRBV20-1 and TRBJ2-7; 8 nucleotides line up with TRBD1. Losses at the gene ends were 7 bases for V and 1 base for J; bases not matched to a gene: 12. This CDR3 has 15 amino acids. CDR1 is DFQATT, CDR2 SNEGSKA, per germline (reference sequence). CDR3 amino acids: CSVLQGADLSYEQYF. The DNA of the CDR3 is TGCAGTGTACTCCAGGGGGCCGATCTATCCTACGAGCAGTACTTC.

This sequence joins TRBV20-1 and TRBJ2-3; 9 positions match TRBD1. V shed 2 bases, J shed 0 bases, and the junction held 9 bases outside the gene matches. Germline-derived CDR1 and CDR2 are DFQATT and SNEGSKA (reference sequence). The CDR3 runs 17 residues. CDR3 DNA: TGCAGTGCTAGAAACCAAGTAACAGGGGGCAGCACAGATACGCAGTATTTT. This translates into CSARNQVTGGSTDTQYF.

This clonotype was recorded a few times. The chain couples TRBV5-5 to TRBJ2-7, with D tentatively TRBD1 or TRBD2 (5 bases each). CDR1 and CDR2 (germline): SGHKS, YYEKEE (reference sequence). The CDR3 has 15 residues. V dropped 1 base and J dropped 3 bases, with 14 bases sitting between them. This CDR3 is CASSLSPQGDYEQYF. The DNA for the CDR3 is TGTGCCAGCAGCTTGTCCCCTCAGGGAGACTACGAGCAGTACTTC.

This clonotype was found a few times. The chain employs TRBV27 and TRBJ2-2; no firm D call. Germline lookup yields CDR1 MNHEY and CDR2 SMNVEV (reference sequence). Trimming shortened V by 3 bases and J by 6 bases, and 5 bases separated the two germline ends. The CDR3 has 12 amino acids. CDR3 region: CASSLLAGELFF. The DNA of the CDR3 is TGTGCCAGCAGTTTGCTGGCCGGGGAGCTGTTTTTT.

The V gene is TRBV28, the J gene TRBJ2-5; no clear D gene. The CDR3 loop spans 13 amino acids. V gave up 2 bases and J gave up 7 bases, with 11 bases separating them. Germline V gene data show CDR1 as MDHEN and CDR2 as SYDVKM. CDR3 protein: CASSLAPDGTQYF. Written as DNA, the CDR3 is TGTGCCAGCAGTTTAGCCCCGGACGGGACCCAGTACTTC.

This clonotype was seen a handful of times. The chain joins TRBV5-1 to TRBJ2-6; possible D gene TRBD2, 5 bases. CDR3 length equals 17 residues. Trimming pared 2 bases from V and 2 bases from J, leaving 14 bases between. From germline, CDR1 is SGHRS and CDR2 YFSETQ. The CDR3 reads CASSFGGLIPGANVLTF. In DNA form, the CDR3 reads TGCGCCAGCAGCTTTGGAGGTCTTATACCTGGGGCCAACGTCCTGACTTTC.

V is TRBV11-2 and J is TRBJ2-3, with 9 positions matching TRBD2. Looked up from germline, CDR1 is SGHAT and CDR2 is FQNNGV. The junction had 5 bases not matched to a gene; V was cut back by 1 base and J by 3 bases. The CDR3 runs 16 residues. Written as DNA, the CDR3 is TGTGCCAGCAGCTTAGCGGCGGGGGGGCGTACAGATACGCAGTATTTT. The encoded protein is CASSLAAGGRTDTQYF.

This clonotype was observed a handful of times. The V gene is TRBV5-1, the J gene TRBJ1-2; perhaps TRBD1 as D (5 bases). Trimming took 0 bases from V and 1 from J, leaving 19 bases between them. Germline V gene sequence: CDR1 SGHRS, CDR2 YFSETQ. This CDR3 has 18 residues. CDR3 sequence: CASSLAGSFWDDNYGYTF. The CDR3 DNA reads TGCGCCAGCAGCTTGGCCGGGAGCTTCTGGGACGATAACTATGGCTACACCTTC.

This clonotype occurred a few times. V and J are TRBV18 and TRBJ2-7, with 9 bases aligning to TRBD1. V shed 1 base and J 5 bases; nucleotides not matched to a gene: 6. Looked up from germline, CDR1 is KGHSH and CDR2 is LQKENI. The CDR3 has 15 residues. The CDR3 DNA follows: TGTGCCAGCTCACCACTGGGACAGGGTAAGGACGAGCAGTACTTC. Amino acid sequence: CASSPLGQGKDEQYF.

The chain joins TRBV20-1 to TRBJ2-5; 8 bases agree with TRBD2. CDR3 length: 13 amino acids. From germline, CDR1 is DFQATT and CDR2 SNEGSKA (reference sequence). J gave up 4 bases and V 6 bases, and 7 bases lay outside the gene matches. CDR3 DNA sequence: TGCAGTGCAACGACGGGGGGGCCAGAGACCCAGTACTTC. Translated, it gives CSATTGGPETQYF.

This rearrangement joins TRBV29-1 to TRBJ1-1; D ambiguous. The germline V and J ends were trimmed by 5 bases and 4 bases, with 8 bases remaining between them. Per the germline V gene, CDR1 is SQVTM and CDR2 is ANQGSEA. The CDR3 runs 11 residues. The DNA for the CDR3 is TGCAGCGTTTTTAGGGCCACTGAAGCTTTCTTT. Translating gives CSVFRATEAFF.

This clonotype was seen once. DNA for the CDR3: TGCAGTGCTAGTGCCGCCGGGACTAGGGCTGGTCACGAGCAGTACGTC. It encodes CSASAAGTRAGHEQYV. The chain couples TRBV20-1 to TRBJ2-7; 8 bases line up with TRBD2. The trim removed 3 bases at V and 5 bases at J, leaving 15 bases unmatched. This CDR3 spans 16 amino acids. Germline V gene data show CDR1 as DFQATT and CDR2 as SNEGSKA (reference sequence).

This clonotype was counted only a few times. The chain couples TRBV29-1 to TRBJ2-1; maybe TRBD1 (6 bases). Germline V gene lookup returns CDR1 SQVTM and CDR2 ANQGSEA. The CDR3 is 14 amino acids. V was cut by 4 bases and J by 3 bases, with 13 bases left in between. The CDR3 DNA is TGCAGCGTTGTATGGGACACCTTCTACAATGAGCAGTTCTTC. Translating it yields CSVVWDTFYNEQFF.

The table lists this clonotype with a few counts. The CDR3 protein is CASSQLVQQGAYGYTF. The CDR3 coding sequence is TGTGCCAGCAGCCAACTGGTCCAACAGGGGGCGTATGGCTACACCTTC. This sequence joins TRBV3-1 and TRBJ1-2; TRBD1 aligns across 9 bases. Per germline, CDR1 LGHDT and CDR2 YNNKEL (reference sequence). V lost 2 bases to trimming and J lost 5 bases; unmatched junction nucleotides: 9. The CDR3 sequence is 16 residues long.

This chain joins TRBV5-1 and TRBJ2-7, with 10 bases fitting TRBD2. There are 15 residues in the CDR3. Trimming removed 7 bases from V and 5 bases from J; junction bases left unmatched: 12. Per the germline V gene, CDR1 is SGHRS and CDR2 is YFSETQ. CDR3 in DNA: TGCGCCAGCGGGACAGCGGGAGGGCGCACTAACGAGCAGTACTTC. Its translation: CASGTAGGRTNEQYF.